The 14 T cell receptor beta chains in this list originate from one sample, sequenced in a study of T cells in Graves' hyperthyroidism and ophthalmopathy. Amplified TCR beta CDR3 regions derived from RNA transcripts. The HTBI primer set was used in a first-round RT-PCR of the TCR CDR3. TCRdb passed the multiplex PCR reads through MiXCR, listing each CDR3 protein once. The sample yields under 400,000 distinct CDR3 sequences, around 15% seen once. Sequencing was done on a sample of blood. The receptor set was obtained from a woman aged 55-75 years with Graves' ophthalmopathy.

This clonotype was counted at least ten times. The chain combines TRBV7-2 with TRBJ2-7; 7 bases agree with TRBD1. CDR3 length equals 15 residues. The V gene end was trimmed by 5 bases and the J gene end by 6 bases; junction bases not matched to a gene: 13. Germline V gives CDR1 SGHTA, CDR2 FQGNSA. The CDR3 sequence is CASSRRWTGVFEQYF. The DNA for the CDR3 is TGTGCCAGCAGCCGGCGTTGGACAGGTGTTTTCGAGCAGTACTTC.

This clonotype was counted at least ten times. V usage is TRBV7-2 and J usage is TRBJ2-1; the D is unclear. This CDR3 contains 12 residues. Per the germline V gene, CDR1 is SGHTA and CDR2 is FQGNSA. The V gene lost 5 bases and the J gene lost 8 bases, with 10 bases spanning the gap. Here the CDR3 DNA reads TGTGCCAGCAGCCTCCGATCGGATGAGCAGTTCTTC. Amino acids: CASSLRSDEQFF.

This clonotype was found many times. This rearrangement joins TRBV28 to TRBJ2-5; D is undetermined. CDR1 and CDR2 from the germline V gene are MDHEN and SYDVKM. Trimming left V 2 bases short and J 3 bases short, with 13 bases between. The CDR3 is made up of 15 amino acids. The CDR3 nucleotides read TGTGCCAGCAGTTTAGCATCGCCACTCGAAGAGACCCAGTACTTC. The encoded protein is CASSLASPLEETQYF.

This clonotype was seen repeatedly, ten times or more. The chain couples TRBV19 to TRBJ2-3; the D is unclear. This CDR3 region has 13 residues. CDR1 LNHDA and CDR2 SQIVND come from the germline V gene (reference sequence). The V gene lost 4 bases and the J gene lost 8 bases, with 13 bases spanning the gap. The DNA for the CDR3 is TGTGCCAGTAGTACCCAGACGGAAGCTACGCAGTATTTT. Translation: CASSTQTEATQYF.

V and J are TRBV5-4 and TRBJ2-7; no firm D call. V was cut by 4 bases and J by 3 bases, with 11 bases left in between. The CDR3 loop spans 13 amino acids. The germline CDR1 and CDR2 sequences are SGHNT and YYREEE (reference sequence). The CDR3 spells CASSHDLNYEQYF. CDR3 DNA sequence: TGTGCCAGCAGCCACGATCTAAACTACGAGCAGTACTTC.

The rearrangement uses TRBV4-1 and TRBJ2-7; D not resolved. Germline V CDR1 and CDR2: MGHRA, YSYEKL. V gave up 1 base and J gave up 6 bases, with 13 bases separating them. The length of the CDR3 is 14 residues. CDR3 region: CASSQGTILSEQYF. The CDR3 bases are TGCGCCAGCAGCCAAGGTACAATTCTTAGCGAGCAGTACTTC.

The sample holds a few counts of this clonotype. This chain links TRBV3-1 with TRBJ2-3, with a possible D match to TRBD2 (6 bases). There are 13 residues in the CDR3. CDR1 is LGHDT, CDR2 YNNKEL, per germline (reference sequence). V shed 0 bases and J shed 8 bases, with 9 bases lying between them. CDR3 residues: CASSQDWGGTQYF. The CDR3 DNA reads TGTGCCAGCAGCCAAGATTGGGGAGGTACGCAGTATTTT.

In this sample, this clonotype turned up many times. The chain links TRBV5-4 to TRBJ2-3; a weak D match, TRBD1 (5 bases). Trimming took 3 bases from V and 7 from J, leaving 15 bases between them. Looked up from germline, CDR1 is SGHNT and CDR2 is YYREEE (reference sequence). The CDR3 consists of 14 residues. DNA for the CDR3: TGTGCCAGCAGCTCCTACGAGGTGGGGCATACGCAGTATTTT. It specifies CASSSYEVGHTQYF.

The chain combines TRBV27 with TRBJ2-1, with TRBD1 matching 8 bases. Germline values: CDR1 MNHEY, CDR2 SMNVEV (reference sequence). The CDR3 has 19 amino acids. V trimming: 6 bases; J trimming: 2 bases; junction bases outside the gene matches: 18. The CDR3 sequence: CASSQSRPDRDRTYNEQFF. The CDR3 DNA follows: TGTGCCAGCAGCCAATCTAGGCCGGACCGGGACAGGACCTACAATGAGCAGTTCTTC.

This clonotype was seen a handful of times. V usage is TRBV7-2 and J usage is TRBJ2-7; TRBD1 agrees at 7 bases. From germline, CDR1 is SGHTA and CDR2 FQGNSA. V lost 5 bases, J lost 2 bases, and 6 bases stayed unmatched. The CDR3 length is 14 residues. In DNA, the CDR3 is TGTGCCAGCAGCCCATACAGGGGCGCCTACGAGCAGTACTTC. It specifies CASSPYRGAYEQYF.

This clonotype was found many times. V is TRBV29-1 and J is TRBJ2-1; 8 nucleotides align to TRBD2. V gave up 5 bases and J gave up 8 bases; unmatched junction bases: 14. From germline, CDR1 is SQVTM and CDR2 ANQGSEA. The CDR3 is 15 amino acids. DNA of the CDR3: TGCAGCGTTAAAGGGCCCGGGACTAGGGGGGATGAGCAGTTCTTC. It yields the protein CSVKGPGTRGDEQFF.

This clonotype was counted many times. The genes are TRBV20-1 and TRBJ2-7; D gene unclear. V lost 6 bases to trimming and J lost 4 bases, with 16 bases between them. CDR1 and CDR2 (germline): DFQATT, SNEGSKA (reference sequence). The CDR3 is made up of 13 amino acids. The CDR3 reads CSAPPEYGYEQYF. CDR3 DNA: TGCAGTGCCCCGCCGGAGTATGGGTACGAGCAGTACTTC.

This clonotype was counted ten times or more. The chain has TRBV28 and TRBJ1-6; possibly TRBD1 for D (6 bases). Trimming removed 5 bases at V and 9 bases at J, with 11 bases between. CDR1 and CDR2 (germline): MDHEN, SYDVKM. The CDR3 covers 13 residues. CDR3 residues: CASSTSGVSPLHF. The CDR3, as DNA: TGTGCCAGCAGTACCTCAGGGGTTTCACCCCTCCACTTT.

This clonotype was counted many times. The chain joins TRBV29-1 to TRBJ2-7; 11 nucleotides match TRBD1. The CDR3 has 14 residues. Germline-derived CDR1 and CDR2 are SQVTM and ANQGSEA. The V segment lost 5 bases and the J segment 6 bases; nucleotides outside the gene matches: 9. The CDR3 is CSVNPGQGGGEQYF. In DNA form, the CDR3 reads TGCAGCGTTAACCCGGGACAGGGGGGTGGCGAGCAGTACTTC.